This T cell receptor beta chain comes out of a study of Graves' ophthalmopathy and Graves' hyperthyroidism. On the study more broadly: Peripheral blood was obtained at first diagnosis, ahead of any treatment. Study-wide results and caveats: From stable hyperthyroidism, ophthalmopathy was separated by a 13-signature model with 85% to 90% sensitivity and 80% to 82% specificity.

CDR3 length: 17 residues. The V gene end was trimmed by 8 bases and the J gene end by 2 bases; junction bases not matched to a gene: 10. Orbital computed tomography, together with clinical symptoms, serum thyroxine, TRAb and thyroid ultrasound, was used for diagnosis. This clonotype appeared many times. What it recognizes is unknown. For repertoire sequencing, the TCR beta CDR3 regions were amplified from RNA transcripts. An opening RT-PCR round employed HTBI primers and preceded a second-round multiplex PCR. TCRdb re-called the multiplex PCR reads with MiXCR, one entry per CDR3 protein. Found here are 350,000 to 450,000 distinct CDR3 sequences, 18% of them singletons; the top ten hold roughly 1.4%.

The sample comprised peripheral blood. V usage is TRBV12-3 or TRBV12-4 and J usage is TRBJ2-4; TRBD1 matches 12 bases. The clonotype was recovered from a woman under 30 with Graves' ophthalmopathy. CDR3 protein: CASRSGGQGATKNIQYF. CDR3 sequence (DNA): TGTGCCAGCCGGAGTGGGGGACAGGGGGCTACCAAAAACATTCAGTACTTC.